The clone carrying this T cell receptor beta chain has more than one count but fewer than ten. These data come from a study of blood T cell repertoires in COVID-19. Repertoires were generated with immunoSEQ multiplex PCR, while TCRdb's copy carries only in-frame clones and drops some. The repertoire holds just over 300,000 clones, with roughly 90% as singletons. The V gene lost 7 bases and the J gene lost 7 bases, with 13 bases spanning the gap. The CDR3 is 13 residues long. Germline CDR1 and CDR2: SNHLY and FYNNEI. The source is a woman aged 30 to 39 with COVID-19, enrolled during active disease. The specimen was peripheral blood. The chain couples TRBV2 to TRBJ1-4, with D hard to call. The DNA for the CDR3 is TGTGCCAGCACCCGGGAATTGGGTGAAAAACTGTTTTTT. Its protein is CASTRELGEKLFF.